What follows are 6 T cell receptor beta chains derived from one specimen sequenced in a study of vaccination and CD4 T cells after COVID-19. As for treatment: approximately nine-day PBMC culture with coronavirus spike peptide pools or control peptides (ViraFEST assay). Their antigens remain unidentified. Sequenced with the Oncomine TCR Beta short-read assay was DNA taken from cultured CD4+ T cells. TCRdb re-analysed the PCR reads in MiXCR, keeping a single row per CDR3 protein. The profile covers approximately 13,000 distinct CDR3 sequences, with over 50% appearing a single time and 8.5% to 9% taken by the ten largest. Sequencing was performed on CD4+ T cells from blood, cultured in vitro. Every receptor here comes from a human donor who had recovered from COVID-19.

The chain combines TRBV5-1 with TRBJ2-3; TRBD2 matches at 10 bases. This CDR3 has 16 amino acids. Germline assignment: CDR1 SGHRS and CDR2 YFSETQ. After removal of 1 base from V and 4 bases from J, the junction contained 6 bases not matched to a gene. The CDR3 nucleotides are TGCGCCAGCAGCTTGTCGGCTAGCGGGAGCGCAGATACGCAGTATTTT. Translating gives CASSLSASGSADTQYF.

The chain links TRBV7-2 to TRBJ2-2; D perhaps matches TRBD2 (7 bases). Trimming shortened V by 3 bases and J by 1 base, and 12 bases separated the two germline ends. The V gene's germline CDR1 is SGHTA and CDR2 FQGNSA. This CDR3 region has 16 residues. Here the CDR3 reads CASSLGGGENTGELFF. The DNA for the CDR3 is TGTGCCAGCAGCTTGGGAGGGGGGGAGAACACCGGGGAGCTGTTTTTT.

The chain employs TRBV27 and TRBJ2-2, with D possibly matching TRBD1 (6 bases). Germline CDR1 reads MNHEY; CDR2 reads SMNVEV (reference sequence). This CDR3 region has 14 residues. Trimming stripped 8 bases from V and 7 bases from J, with 17 bases between. The CDR3 spells CASQRTEWVGELFF. The DNA of the CDR3 is TGTGCCAGCCAGAGGACAGAGTGGGTCGGGGAGCTGTTTTTT.

This chain joins TRBV20-1 and TRBJ2-3; 8 positions agree with TRBD2. Germline V gene lookup returns CDR1 DFQATT and CDR2 SNEGSKA (reference sequence). The CDR3 loop spans 14 amino acids. V gave up 6 bases and J gave up 2 bases; unmatched junction bases: 7. In DNA form, the CDR3 reads TGCAGTGCCCCCACTAGCGGAGTCACAGATACGCAGTATTTT. Protein: CSAPTSGVTDTQYF.

This clonotype showed up just a few times. The chain recombines TRBV7-8 with TRBJ2-1, with D perhaps matching TRBD1 (5 bases). The CDR3 is 14 residues long. Trimming shortened V by 0 bases and J by 6 bases, and 9 bases separated the two germline ends. Per the germline V gene, CDR1 is SGHVS and CDR2 is FQNEAQ. Here the CDR3 DNA reads TGTGCCAGCAGCTTAGCGGGTGACAGCAATGAGCAGTTCTTC. It is translated as CASSLAGDSNEQFF.

The rearrangement uses TRBV7-8 and TRBJ1-2; D is ambiguous. CDR1 and CDR2 (germline): SGHVS, FQNEAQ. Deletions cut 2 bases from V and 2 bases from J, with 9 bases between. CDR3 length: 14 residues. The CDR3 reads CASSLIHRNYGYTF. DNA of the CDR3: TGTGCCAGCAGCTTAATTCACAGAAACTATGGCTACACCTTC.